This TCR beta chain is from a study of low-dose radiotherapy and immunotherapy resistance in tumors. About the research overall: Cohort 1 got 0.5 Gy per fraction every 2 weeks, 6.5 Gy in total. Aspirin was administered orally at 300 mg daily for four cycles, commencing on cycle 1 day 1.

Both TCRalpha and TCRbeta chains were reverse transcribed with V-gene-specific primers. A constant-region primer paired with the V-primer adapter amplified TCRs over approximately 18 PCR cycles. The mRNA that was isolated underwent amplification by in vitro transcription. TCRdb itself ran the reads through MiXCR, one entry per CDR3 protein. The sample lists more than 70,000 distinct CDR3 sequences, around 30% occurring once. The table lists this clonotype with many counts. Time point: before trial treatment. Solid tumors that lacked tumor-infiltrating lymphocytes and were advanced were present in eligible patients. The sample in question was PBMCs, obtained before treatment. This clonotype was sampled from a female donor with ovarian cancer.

In DNA, the CDR3 is TGCAGCGTTGAAGTCGGAGGGGACACTGAAGCTTTCTTT. This encodes CSVEVGGDTEAFF. This rearrangement joins TRBV29-1 to TRBJ1-1, with D maybe TRBD1 (5 bases). CDR3 length: 13 amino acids. V was trimmed by 1 base and J by 3 bases, leaving 9 bases between them. The germline V gene has CDR1 SQVTM and CDR2 ANQGSEA.